This section outlines one T cell receptor beta chain sequence together with its context. Its target is unknown. Germline CDR1 reads LGHDT; CDR2 reads YNNKEL (reference sequence). There are 14 residues in the CDR3. The V gene lost 2 bases and the J gene lost 4 bases, with 9 bases spanning the gap. The table came from immunoSEQ multiplex PCR; TCRdb's copy has only in-frame clones and leaves some out. The table shows 180,000 or so clones, with around 90% occurring only once. These data originate in a study of T cell responses to AZD1222 COVID-19 vaccine. Whole-study results and caveats: Samples come after the peak T cell response, not at day 14. The CD4 TCRs associated with vaccination extended across spike and predominated at 160-218 and 743-854. White British ancestry dominated among donors, who included more females, and clonal diversity was possibly underestimated.

This sequence originates from an adult who received the AZD1222 COVID-19 vaccine. The sample was peripheral blood, taken 28 days after the second AZD1222 dose. The V gene is TRBV3-1 (or the pseudogene TRBV3-2), the J gene TRBJ2-1; D gene unclear. The CDR3 loop reads CASSQYEGYNEQFF. CDR3 DNA sequence: TGTGCCAGCAGCCAATATGAAGGATACAATGAGCAGTTCTTC.